This is a list of T cell receptor beta chains from one sample in a study of cytomegalovirus exposure and HLA in healthy donors. The assay was immunoSEQ multiplex PCR, and TCRdb's table has in-frame clones only and misses some. The sample shows more than 95,000 clones, about nine tenths of them seen only once. What was sequenced was PBMCs. Every receptor here comes from a woman under 30 in good health and CMV-seronegative. Both conserved end residues are part of each CDR3. Each record gives: CDR3 DNA, CDR3 protein, clone size, J gene, D gene, V gene. A D gene is named only where the DNA matches it firmly. A clone size is listed for some rows: how often the clone was seen (once, few, many), or a class if it is expanded.

TGTGCCAGCAGTACCGGGCCTAGCGGAAACAATGAGCAGTTCTTC,CASSTGPSGNNEQFF,-,TRBJ2-1,TRBD2,TRBV9
TGTGCCAGCAGCTTAGGGGTTGAGGGGGCCTACACCTTC,CASSLGVEGAYTF,-,TRBJ1-2,TRBD1,TRBV11-2
TGTGCCAGCAGCTTAATAGCGGGCGGCTACAATGAGCAGTTCTTC,CASSLIAGGYNEQFF,-,TRBJ2-1,TRBD2,TRBV7-2
TGTGCTAGTGGTTTGGTACTCGGCGGGAGAAAGAATGAGCAGTTCTTC,CASGLVLGGRKNEQFF,-,TRBJ2-1,TRBD2,TRBV12-5
TGTGCCAGCAGCTCTCCGGGACTATCCTACAATGAGCAGTTCTTC,CASSSPGLSYNEQFF,-,TRBJ2-1,TRBD2,TRBV5-4
TGTGCCAGCAGCCCGGGCGGGAGGAGGAATGAGCAGTTCTTC,CASSPGGRRNEQFF,-,TRBJ2-1,TRBD2,TRBV9
TGTGCCAGCAGGGACAGCCTAGGAGAGACCCAGTACTTC,CASRDSLGETQYF,-,TRBJ2-5,-,TRBV25-1
TGCGCCAGCAGCCCGGAACTAGCGGATGGAGAGACCCAGTACTTC,CASSPELADGETQYF,-,TRBJ2-5,TRBD2,TRBV4-1
TGTGCCAGTAGCAAATCGGGGAGGGGCCGATATTTCTATGGCTACACCTTC,CASSKSGRGRYFYGYTF,-,TRBJ1-2,-,TRBV19
TGCAGTGCTAGACTGAGAAACGTCCTGACTTTC,CSARLRNVLTF,once,TRBJ2-6,-,TRBV20-1
TGTGCCAGCAATCTAGCGGGAGTATCCGGGGAGCTGTTTTTT,CASNLAGVSGELFF,-,TRBJ2-2,TRBD2,TRBV28
TGCGCCAGCAGCTTGGTCGGCGGGGCAATGAAGGAGACCCAGTACTTC,CASSLVGGAMKETQYF,once,TRBJ2-5,-,TRBV5-1
TGTGCCAGCAGGGACAGGGGGTACGAGCAGTACTTC,CASRDRGYEQYF,-,TRBJ2-7,TRBD1,TRBV5-5
TGCGCCAGCAGCCAAATTGGGGGGGCGCGCGAGCAGTACTTC,CASSQIGGAREQYF,-,TRBJ2-7,-,TRBV4-1
TGCGCCAGTCCGCTGGCAGGGGTGCGGCATGAGCAGTTCTTC,CASPLAGVRHEQFF,-,TRBJ2-1,-,TRBV10-1
TGTGCCAGCAGGGACAGTTCGTATGGCTACACCTTC,CASRDSSYGYTF,-,TRBJ1-2,-,TRBV28
TGTGCCAGCTCACCACCGATCGGTAATGAGCAGTTCTTC,CASSPPIGNEQFF,few,TRBJ2-1,-,TRBV18
TGTGCCACCAGCAGAGATTTGGGACAGGGGAGCTGGCAGTTCTTC,CATSRDLGQGSWQFF,-,TRBJ2-1,TRBD1,TRBV15
TGTGCCAGCAGCCGCCAGACAGGGGGCATGACTGAAGCTTTCTTT,CASSRQTGGMTEAFF,once,TRBJ1-1,TRBD1,TRBV7-9
TGTGCCAGCAGTTTAGGGGCGAGTCGCTCCGGGGAGCTGTTTTTT,CASSLGASRSGELFF,-,TRBJ2-2,-,TRBV27
TGCGCCAGCTCCTATAGCGGGAGACCCGGGGATACGCAGTATTTT,CASSYSGRPGDTQYF,-,TRBJ2-3,TRBD2,TRBV5-1
TGCAGCGTTGAAGATCACACATCCTACAATGAGCAGTTCTTC,CSVEDHTSYNEQFF,-,TRBJ2-1,-,TRBV29-1
TGTGCCAGCAGTTTAATAGACGAGCAGTACTTC,CASSLIDEQYF,-,TRBJ2-7,-,TRBV28
TGCGCCAGCAGCCCCGGGGACAGGGCTTTCTCCTACGAGCAGTACTTC,CASSPGDRAFSYEQYF,-,TRBJ2-7,TRBD1,TRBV5-1
TGTGCCAGCCTCCTAGGGGTTAACACTGAAGCTTTCTTT,CASLLGVNTEAFF,once,TRBJ1-1,-,TRBV7-8
TGTGCCAGCAGCGTAACGAGGGAGCGGTCGTACGAGCAGTACTTC,CASSVTRERSYEQYF,-,TRBJ2-7,-,TRBV7-9
TGTGCCAGCAGCTTAGCAGCCTACGAGCAGTACTTC,CASSLAAYEQYF,-,TRBJ2-7,-,TRBV11-3
TGTGCCAGCTCACCTCCCGGGACTAGCGGGAGGGTCAGCCACCACTTC,CASSPPGTSGRVSHHF,-,TRBJ2-7,TRBD2,TRBV18
TGCAGCGTTGGGGGGACAGGGGAGTGGTCCTACGAGCAGTACTTC,CSVGGTGEWSYEQYF,once,TRBJ2-7,TRBD1,TRBV29-1
TGTGCCACCGAAACCCAGGGGGTCGGCAATCAGCCCCAGCATTTT,CATETQGVGNQPQHF,-,TRBJ1-5,TRBD1,TRBV19
TGCAGCGTTGGCGTCCCATTCATCCCGGTCACTGAAGCTTTCTTT,CSVGVPFIPVTEAFF,-,TRBJ1-1,-,TRBV29-1
TGTGCCAGTAGTACTGACAGACAGGGTCCGCGGCCCCAGCATTTT,CASSTDRQGPRPQHF,-,TRBJ1-5,TRBD1,TRBV19
TGTGCCAGCAGTTTGAGCGGTTCTAGTGGCTACACCTTC,CASSLSGSSGYTF,once,TRBJ1-2,-,TRBV28
TGCGCCAGCAGCCGTCCCGGTGGCGGTAAGAATGAAAAACTGTTTTTT,CASSRPGGGKNEKLFF,once,TRBJ1-4,-,TRBV4-1
TGCGCCAGCAGCTTGTTAGGGGCTGTTAATCAGCCCCAGCATTTT,CASSLLGAVNQPQHF,-,TRBJ1-5,-,TRBV5-1
TGTGCCAGCAGCTTATTGGCAGGCCTCCAAAACTATGGCTACACCTTC,CASSLLAGLQNYGYTF,-,TRBJ1-2,-,TRBV11-2
TGTGCCAGAACCGGGACTAGCGGGAGAACGGCATACAATGAGCAGTTCTTC,CARTGTSGRTAYNEQFF,-,TRBJ2-1,TRBD2,TRBV2
TGTGCCAGCAGCTTTGGGGACATCGGCTACACCTTC,CASSFGDIGYTF,few,TRBJ1-2,-,TRBV7-2
TGTGCCAGTATGAAAGAGGACTATGGCTACACCTTC,CASMKEDYGYTF,few,TRBJ1-2,-,TRBV19
TGTGCCAGCAGTTTTAGCGGACCTGACTACGAGCAGTACTTC,CASSFSGPDYEQYF,-,TRBJ2-7,-,TRBV27
TGTGCCAGCTCTGCTAGCGGGAGCCAAGAGACCCAGTACTTC,CASSASGSQETQYF,-,TRBJ2-5,TRBD2,TRBV11-2